This TCR beta chain was captured in a study of T cell repertoires in cytomegalovirus infection. Overall study: Carrying CMV and the relevant HLA type showed in public TCR beta signatures.

Study results and caveats: Across the ex vivo response, the dominant clonotypes were HLA-C-restricted CMV-specific TCR beta clonotypes.

The CDR3 has 14 amino acids. The V gene end was trimmed by 2 bases and the J gene end by 5 bases; junction bases not matched to a gene: 4. In germline, CDR1 is MDHEN, CDR2 SYDVKM. TCRdb independently ran MiXCR on the reads; one entry per CDR3 protein. The table lists around 290,000 distinct CDR3 sequences, roughly 24% of them singletons, with approximately 13% in the top ten. To note about this clonotype: The antigen is undetermined.

The V call is TRBV28, the J call TRBJ2-3, with 7 bases aligning to TRBD2. The sequenced sample was PBMCs. The clonotype comes from a human donor in good health (CMV status not recorded). Some clones in this sample may be carry-over from other donors' samples. CDR3 in DNA: TGTGCCAGCAGTTTAGCAGGGAGGGGAGATACGCAGTATTTT. Its translation is CASSLAGRGDTQYF.